This T cell receptor (beta chain) appears in the sequencing data of a study of patients and donors after allogeneic stem cell transplantation. This clonotype was counted a few times. Losses at the gene ends were 4 bases for V and 4 bases for J; bases not matched to a gene: 15. Germline loops: CDR1 MNHEY, CDR2 SVGEGT. The CDR3 has 19 residues. TCRdb analysed the RT-PCR reads with MiXCR anew, one entry per CDR3 protein. The sample comprises under 30,000 distinct CDR3 sequences, roughly 8% of which are singletons, and almost 50% rests with the top ten. The sample taken for sequencing was blood, either unsorted or a sorted T cell fraction (not recorded which). The TCR sequence derives from a human donor who was either an allogeneic HSCT recipient or a stem cell or donor lymphocyte infusion donor (not recorded which). It is not recorded whose cells these are; they may come from a transplant donor. This chain uses TRBV6-2 or TRBV6-3 with TRBJ2-3; TRBD2 matches at 12 bases. The CDR3 reads CASSSPSGRAIHTSDTQYF. As DNA, the CDR3 is TGTGCCAGCAGTTCCCCTAGCGGGAGGGCCATCCACACATCAGATACGCAGTATTTT.